The rows below give T cell receptor beta chains drawn from one sample of a study of blood T cell repertoires in COVID-19. Libraries were prepared by immunoSEQ multiplex PCR; TCRdb keeps only in-frame clonotypes and omits some of them. The sample has nearly 65,000 clones, around four fifths seen once; the top ten hold 9% to 15%. Sequenced sample: peripheral blood. Receptors originate from a human donor in a cohort sampled during active COVID-19. Both conserved end residues are part of each CDR3. The order of the fields is J gene, V gene, clone size, D gene, CDR3 DNA, CDR3 protein. The D gene is left open where the match is weak. Some rows have no size entry. The others give once, few or many, or a class for an expanded clone.

TRBJ2-5 TRBV11-1 NA TRBD2 TGTGCCAGCAGCAGAGCGGGGGGGCCGGAGACCCAGTACTTC CASSRAGGPETQYF
TRBJ2-3 TRBV29-1 NA TRBD1 TGCAGCGCTCCGGGACAGGGAACAGATACGCAGTATTTT CSAPGQGTDTQYF
TRBJ2-1 TRBV6-2/TRBV6-3 NA TRBD2 TGTGCCAGCAGTCACCGACTAGCGGGAGGTAATGAGCAGTTCTTC CASSHRLAGGNEQFF
TRBJ2-7 TRBV5-1 NA NA TGCGCCAGCAGCTCCCCAGACGAGCAGTACTTC CASSSPDEQYF
TRBJ2-7 TRBV27 NA TRBD1 TGTGCCAGCAGCCGGACAGGGGGCAACTACGAGCAGTACTTC CASSRTGGNYEQYF
TRBJ1-1 TRBV5-5 NA NA TGTGCCAGCAGCTTGGCCCGGGAAATTGGAACTGAAGCTTTCTTT CASSLAREIGTEAFF
TRBJ2-7 TRBV5-4 NA NA TGTGCCAGCAGCACGGGACTCAAAACCTACGAGCAGTACTTC CASSTGLKTYEQYF
TRBJ2-3 TRBV18 NA NA TGTGCCAGCTCACCAGACTCCAGCACAGATACGCAGTATTTT CASSPDSSTDTQYF
TRBJ2-3 TRBV4-2 NA TRBD2 TGTGCCAGCAGCCAACTCGCGGGGGGCCCAGATACGCAGTATTTT CASSQLAGGPDTQYF
TRBJ1-2 TRBV6-5 NA NA TGTGCCAGCAGTTACTTAACAAGGGGGTCCAACTATGGCTACACCTTC CASSYLTRGSNYGYTF
TRBJ1-3 TRBV5-1 NA NA TGCGCCAGCGCCCGAGGGGAGGCAAACACCATATATTTT CASARGEANTIYF
TRBJ1-1 TRBV27 NA NA TGTGCCAGCAGTTTATTGGCGGGAGGCACTGAAGCTTTCTTT CASSLLAGGTEAFF
TRBJ2-7 TRBV5-4 NA TRBD1 TGTGCCAGCAGCCGCACGACAGGGTCCTACGAGCAGTACTTC CASSRTTGSYEQYF
TRBJ2-7 TRBV12-3/TRBV12-4 NA TRBD1 TGTGCCAGCAGGCTTTGGACAGGGACCGAGCAGTACTTC CASRLWTGTEQYF
TRBJ2-1 TRBV24-1 NA TRBD2 TGTGCCACCTCCCAAACTAGCGGGAGGGCCGGTGAGCAGTTCTTC CATSQTSGRAGEQFF
TRBJ2-7 TRBV6-5 NA NA TGTGCCAGCCGGGGGTCAGGGAGCTCCTACGAGCAGTACTTC CASRGSGSSYEQYF
TRBJ1-2 TRBV27 few NA TGTGCCAGCAGTTACGATCAGGGTAATGGCTACACCTTC CASSYDQGNGYTF
TRBJ1-1 TRBV27 NA NA TGTGCCAGCAGTACGCACACAGCGGCGAACACTGAAGCTTTCTTT CASSTHTAANTEAFF
TRBJ1-1 TRBV4-1 NA NA TGCGCCAGCAGCCCACAGGGTCTTGGAGCTGAAGCTTTCTTT CASSPQGLGAEAFF
TRBJ2-7 TRBV6-2/TRBV6-3 once TRBD1 TGTGCCAGCAGTTATAAACGATGGACAGGGAGCTACGAGCAGTACTTC CASSYKRWTGSYEQYF
TRBJ2-1 TRBV7-2 NA TRBD2 TGTGCCAGCAGCCCCCAACTAGCGGGAGGTTACAATGAGCAGTTCTTC CASSPQLAGGYNEQFF
TRBJ1-5 TRBV28 NA NA TGTGCCAGCAGTTTGCAGGGAGGGGGGTATAGCAATCAGCCCCAGCATTTT CASSLQGGGYSNQPQHF
TRBJ2-1 TRBV27 NA TRBD2 TGTGCCAGCTCGTGGACTAGCGGGCATGAGCAGTTCTTC CASSWTSGHEQFF
TRBJ1-1 TRBV7-9 NA NA TGTGCCAGCAGCTTGTTGGCCACTGAAGCTTTCTTT CASSLLATEAFF
TRBJ2-7 TRBV10-3 few NA TGTGCCATCAGTGAGGGGGGACTCCCCTACGAGCAGTACTTC CAISEGGLPYEQYF
TRBJ2-1 TRBV7-2 NA TRBD1 TGTGCCAGCAGTGGGGACAGCGCCTATTACAATGAGCAGTTCTTC CASSGDSAYYNEQFF
TRBJ2-7 TRBV11-2 NA NA TGTGCCAGCAGCCCAACGACAGCGAACTACGAGCAGTACTTC CASSPTTANYEQYF
TRBJ1-4 TRBV18 NA NA TGTGCCAGCTCTAAAAATCCTGCTAATGAAAAACTGTTTTTT CASSKNPANEKLFF
TRBJ1-5 TRBV4-3 NA NA TGCGCCAGCAGCCAATTCGCGGATAGCAATCAGCCCCAGCATTTT CASSQFADSNQPQHF
TRBJ2-3 TRBV29-1 NA NA TGCAGCGTTGGCGGGCCAAACACAGATACGCAGTATTTT CSVGGPNTDTQYF
TRBJ1-6 TRBV6-2/TRBV6-3 NA TRBD1 TGTGCCAGCAGTGGACAGGGGGCAACCCTCCACTTT CASSGQGATLHF
TRBJ1-1 TRBV30 NA TRBD1 TGTGCCTGGAGCCGACAGGGGGCTGAAGCTTTCTTT CAWSRQGAEAFF
TRBJ2-6 TRBV4-1 NA NA TGCGCCAGCAGCCTGGCCCAATCTGGGGCCAACGTCCTGACTTTC CASSLAQSGANVLTF
TRBJ2-7 TRBV6-2/TRBV6-3 NA NA TGTGCCAGCAGCAGAGGAGGGAACTACGAGCAGTACTTC CASSRGGNYEQYF
TRBJ2-7 TRBV2 once NA TGTGCCAGCAGTGACGTACTAGAAGGGGGCTACGAGCAGTACTTC CASSDVLEGGYEQYF
TRBJ1-5 TRBV9 NA NA TGTGCCAGCAGCCCTCAGGGACTAGGTCAGCCCCAGCATTTT CASSPQGLGQPQHF
TRBJ2-7 TRBV10-3 once NA TGTGCCATCAGTGAGCCCCCCGACACCCGGGACATCTACGAGCAGTACTTC CAISEPPDTRDIYEQYF
TRBJ1-5 TRBV9 few TRBD1 TGTGCCAGCAGCGCAGGACAGGGAGACCATCAGCCCCAGCATTTT CASSAGQGDHQPQHF
TRBJ1-1 TRBV5-4 NA TRBD1 TGTGCCAGCAGCTTGCCCCCGGGACAGGGGAGTGAAGCTTTCTTT CASSLPPGQGSEAFF
TRBJ1-6 TRBV7-6 NA NA TGTGCCAGCAGCTCCGACCCCCCTGGGGCACTGAACACAGGGCTCCACTTT CASSSDPPGALNTGLHF
TRBJ1-3 TRBV4-2 NA NA TGTGCCAGCAGCTGGACAGACGATATTGGAAACACCATATATTTT CASSWTDDIGNTIYF
TRBJ2-3 TRBV7-3 NA TRBD2 TGTGCCAGCAGCTTAATATTGGGACTAGACGTTACGCAGTATTTT CASSLILGLDVTQYF
TRBJ1-2 TRBV5-6 NA NA TGTGCCAGCAGCTTTAATGACTATGGCTACACCTTC CASSFNDYGYTF
TRBJ2-7 TRBV20-1 NA NA TGCAGAACCACGACTGACTACGAGCAGTACTTC CRTTTDYEQYF
TRBJ2-1 TRBV7-3 NA NA TGTGCCAGCAGCTTAAAAACAGGGAGCGGCTACAATGAGCAGTTCTTC CASSLKTGSGYNEQFF
TRBJ1-1 TRBV15 NA NA TGTGCCACCGGACCCAAACAGGGAGATAGCACTGAAGCTTTCTTT CATGPKQGDSTEAFF
TRBJ2-7 TRBV15 once TRBD2 TGTGCCACCAGCAGAGACCGGGGGGGAGCCTACGAGCAGTACTTC CATSRDRGGAYEQYF
TRBJ1-5 TRBV7-8 NA TRBD1 TGTGCCAGCAGCCAGCAAACAGGGGTATACCAGCCCCAGCATTTT CASSQQTGVYQPQHF
TRBJ2-7 TRBV7-6 NA NA TGTGCCAGCAGCCGGGGGCAGGGGGTGCTATACGAGCAGTACTTC CASSRGQGVLYEQYF
TRBJ2-1 TRBV7-2 NA NA TGTGCCAGCAGCTTAGAAAACTCTCGGGGGAATGAGCAGTTCTTC CASSLENSRGNEQFF
TRBJ2-5 TRBV2 NA NA TGTGCCAGCACCGCTACTAGGTCGGAGACCCAGTACTTC CASTATRSETQYF